This T cell receptor beta chain is drawn from a study of blood T cell repertoires in COVID-19. Study summary: The United States, Italy and Spain provided the acute and convalescent COVID-19 samples. The cDNA or gDNA used as material had been derived from T cells, B-cell-depleted T cells, or PBMCs.

This clone was detected a few times. CDR1 is MDHEN, CDR2 SYDVKM, per germline. The CDR3 is made up of 17 amino acids. V lost 1 base and J lost 1, with 16 bases in between. As handled by the study authors: Amplification with reference gene primers provided the estimates of nucleated cell counts. Measured with immunoSEQ multiplex PCR; TCRdb has only the in-frame clones, and not every one. The V and J calls and clone size come from that table; D and trimming were worked out from the DNA. This table has 200,000 to 250,000 clones, under 90% appearing once. The sequencing input was peripheral blood. The J gene is TRBJ1-2, the V gene TRBV28, with a possible D match to TRBD1 (5 bases). This receptor was taken from a woman at least 80 years old with acute or convalescent COVID-19. The DNA for the CDR3 is TGTGCCAGCAGTTTATCACCTGGAACAGGCGGTAACTATGGCTACACCTTC. Protein product: CASSLSPGTGGNYGYTF.